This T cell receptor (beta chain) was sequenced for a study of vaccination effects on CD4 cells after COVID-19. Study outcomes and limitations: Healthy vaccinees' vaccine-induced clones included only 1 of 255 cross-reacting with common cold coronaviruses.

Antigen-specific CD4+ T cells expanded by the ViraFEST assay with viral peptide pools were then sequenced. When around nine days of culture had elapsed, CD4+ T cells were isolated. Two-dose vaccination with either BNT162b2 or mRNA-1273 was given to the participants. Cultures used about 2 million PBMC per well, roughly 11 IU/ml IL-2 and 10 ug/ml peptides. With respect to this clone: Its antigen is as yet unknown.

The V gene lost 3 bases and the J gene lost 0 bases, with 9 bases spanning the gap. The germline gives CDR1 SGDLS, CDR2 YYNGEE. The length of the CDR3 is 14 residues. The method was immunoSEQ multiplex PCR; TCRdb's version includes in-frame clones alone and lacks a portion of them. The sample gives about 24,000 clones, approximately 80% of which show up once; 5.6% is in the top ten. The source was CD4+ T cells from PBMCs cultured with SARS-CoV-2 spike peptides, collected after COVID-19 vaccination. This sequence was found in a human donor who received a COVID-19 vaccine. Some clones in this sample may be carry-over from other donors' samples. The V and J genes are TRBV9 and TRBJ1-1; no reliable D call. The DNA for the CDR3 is TGTGCCAGCAGCGAAGGCCCGTTGAACACTGAAGCTTTCTTT. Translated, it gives CASSEGPLNTEAFF.